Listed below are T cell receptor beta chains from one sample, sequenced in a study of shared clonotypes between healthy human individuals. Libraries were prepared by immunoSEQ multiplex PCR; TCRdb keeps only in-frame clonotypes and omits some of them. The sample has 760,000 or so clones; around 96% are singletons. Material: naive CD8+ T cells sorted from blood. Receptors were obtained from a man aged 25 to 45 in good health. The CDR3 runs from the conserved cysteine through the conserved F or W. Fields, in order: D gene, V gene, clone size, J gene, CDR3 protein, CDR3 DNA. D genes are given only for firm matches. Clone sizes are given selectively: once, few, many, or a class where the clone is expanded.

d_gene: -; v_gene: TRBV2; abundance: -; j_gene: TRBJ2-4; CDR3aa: CASKGAKNIQYF; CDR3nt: TGTGCCAGCAAAGGCGCCAAAAACATTCAGTACTTC
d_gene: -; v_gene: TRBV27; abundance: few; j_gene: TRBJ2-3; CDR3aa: CASGDGSVPDTQYF; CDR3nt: TGTGCCAGCGGAGACGGATCCGTCCCGGATACGCAGTATTTT
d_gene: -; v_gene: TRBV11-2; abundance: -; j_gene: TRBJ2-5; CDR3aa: CASSSSGPQETQYF; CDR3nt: TGTGCCAGCAGCTCCAGCGGTCCCCAAGAGACCCAGTACTTC
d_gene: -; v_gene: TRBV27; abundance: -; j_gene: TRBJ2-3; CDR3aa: CASSLSEGLTDTQYF; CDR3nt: TGTGCCAGCAGTTTATCGGAGGGACTCACAGATACGCAGTATTTT
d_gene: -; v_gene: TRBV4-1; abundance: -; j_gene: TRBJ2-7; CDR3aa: CASSQVARYEQYF; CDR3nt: TGCGCCAGCAGCCAAGTAGCCCGCTACGAGCAGTACTTC
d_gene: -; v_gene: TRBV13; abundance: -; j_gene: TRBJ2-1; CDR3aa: CASSNPGEGAFVNEQFF; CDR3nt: TGTGCCAGCAGTAACCCTGGGGAAGGGGCCTTCGTGAATGAGCAGTTCTTC
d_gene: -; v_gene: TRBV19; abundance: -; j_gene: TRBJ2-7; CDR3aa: CASSMAGLVYEQYF; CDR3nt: TGTGCCAGTAGTATGGCGGGGCTAGTCTACGAGCAGTACTTC
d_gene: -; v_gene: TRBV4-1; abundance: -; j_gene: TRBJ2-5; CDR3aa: CASSLIQGLETQYF; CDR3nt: TGCGCCAGCAGCCTAATACAGGGCCTGGAGACCCAGTACTTC
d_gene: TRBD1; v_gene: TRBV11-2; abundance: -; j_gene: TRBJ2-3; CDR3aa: CASSLDLGQGAPTDTQYF; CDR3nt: TGTGCCAGCAGCTTAGATCTTGGCCAGGGGGCCCCCACAGATACGCAGTATTTT
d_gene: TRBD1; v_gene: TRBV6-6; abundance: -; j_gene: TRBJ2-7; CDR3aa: CASSLRRTGDYEQYF; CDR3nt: TGTGCCAGCAGCCTCAGACGGACAGGGGATTACGAGCAGTACTTC
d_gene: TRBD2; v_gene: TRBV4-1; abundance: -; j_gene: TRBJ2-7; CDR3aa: CASSQPTSGSSYEQYF; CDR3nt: TGCGCCAGCAGCCAGCCTACTAGCGGGTCCTCCTACGAGCAGTACTTC
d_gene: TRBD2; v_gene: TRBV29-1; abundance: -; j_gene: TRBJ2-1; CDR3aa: CSVELLTSGRANEQFF; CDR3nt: TGCAGCGTTGAACTACTGACTAGCGGGAGGGCCAATGAGCAGTTCTTC
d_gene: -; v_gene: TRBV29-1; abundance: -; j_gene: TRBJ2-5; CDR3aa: CSVESSGLFQETQYF; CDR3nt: TGCAGCGTTGAATCGTCCGGGTTATTCCAAGAGACCCAGTACTTC
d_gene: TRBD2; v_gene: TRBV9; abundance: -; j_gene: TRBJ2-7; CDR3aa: CASSVGTSGFYEQYF; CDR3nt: TGTGCCAGCAGCGTAGGGACTAGCGGATTCTACGAGCAGTACTTC
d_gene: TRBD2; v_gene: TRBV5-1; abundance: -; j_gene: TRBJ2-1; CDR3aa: CASSFYSGSYNEQFF; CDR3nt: TGCGCCAGCAGCTTCTATAGCGGGTCTTACAATGAGCAGTTCTTC
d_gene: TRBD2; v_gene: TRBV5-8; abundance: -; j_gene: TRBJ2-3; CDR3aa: CASSLYGGYTTDTQYF; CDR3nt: TGTGCCAGCAGCTTGTACGGGGGGTATACAACAGATACGCAGTATTTT
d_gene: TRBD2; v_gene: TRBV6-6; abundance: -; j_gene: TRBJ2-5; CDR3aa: CASSYRREGGETQYF; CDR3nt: TGTGCCAGCAGTTACAGGCGGGAGGGAGGGGAGACCCAGTACTTC
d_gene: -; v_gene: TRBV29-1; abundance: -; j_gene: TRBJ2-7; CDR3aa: CSVEDQRGHGSYEQYF; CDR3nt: TGCAGCGTTGAAGATCAACGGGGGCACGGCTCCTACGAGCAGTACTTC
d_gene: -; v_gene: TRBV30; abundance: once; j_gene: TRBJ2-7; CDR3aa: CAWSVGSEGYEQYF; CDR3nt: TGTGCCTGGAGTGTAGGGAGCGAGGGGTACGAGCAGTACTTC
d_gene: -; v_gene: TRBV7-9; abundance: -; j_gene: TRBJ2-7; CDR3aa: CASSQDSGEGYEQYF; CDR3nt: TGTGCCAGCAGCCAAGATTCGGGGGAAGGCTACGAGCAGTACTTC
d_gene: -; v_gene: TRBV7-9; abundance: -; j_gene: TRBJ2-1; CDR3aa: CASSLGLNEQFF; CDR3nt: TGTGCCAGCAGCTTGGGCCTCAATGAGCAGTTCTTC
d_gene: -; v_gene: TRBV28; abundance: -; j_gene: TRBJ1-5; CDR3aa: CASSSRGDNQPQHF; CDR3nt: TGTGCCAGCAGTTCGAGGGGGGACAATCAGCCCCAGCATTTT
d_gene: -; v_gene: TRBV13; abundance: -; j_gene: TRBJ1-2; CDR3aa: CASSSSGRYGYTF; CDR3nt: TGTGCCAGCAGCTCCTCGGGGAGGTATGGCTACACCTTC
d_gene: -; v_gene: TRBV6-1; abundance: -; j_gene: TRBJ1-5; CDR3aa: CASSSAGNQPQHF; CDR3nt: TGTGCCAGCAGCAGTGCAGGGAATCAGCCCCAGCATTTT
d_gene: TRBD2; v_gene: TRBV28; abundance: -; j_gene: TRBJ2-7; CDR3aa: CASSYRGVSYEQYF; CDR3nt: TGTGCCAGCAGTTACCGGGGGGTCTCCTACGAGCAGTACTTC
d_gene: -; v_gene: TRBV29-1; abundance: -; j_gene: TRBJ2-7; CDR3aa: CSVEDGNGGDEQYF; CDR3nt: TGCAGCGTTGAAGATGGTAACGGAGGCGACGAGCAGTACTTC
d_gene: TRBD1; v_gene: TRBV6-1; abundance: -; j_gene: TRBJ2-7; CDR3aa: CASSERWDRVHEQYF; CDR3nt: TGTGCCAGCAGTGAAAGGTGGGACAGGGTCCACGAGCAGTACTTC
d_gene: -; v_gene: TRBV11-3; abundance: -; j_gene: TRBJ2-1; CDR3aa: CASSPRGPWDEQFF; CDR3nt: TGTGCCAGCAGCCCACGAGGGCCCTGGGATGAGCAGTTCTTC
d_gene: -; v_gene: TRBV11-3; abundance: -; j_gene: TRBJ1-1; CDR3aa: CASSPRPNTEAFF; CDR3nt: TGTGCCAGCAGCCCGCGACCGAACACTGAAGCTTTCTTT
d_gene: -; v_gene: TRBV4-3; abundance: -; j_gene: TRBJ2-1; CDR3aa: CASSQERSTRYNEQFF; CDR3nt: TGCGCCAGCAGCCAAGAGCGGTCTACTCGATACAATGAGCAGTTCTTC
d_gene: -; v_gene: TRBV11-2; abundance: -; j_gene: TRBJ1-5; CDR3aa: CASSLERGNNGRQPQHF; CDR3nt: TGTGCCAGCAGCTTAGAAAGGGGGAATAATGGTAGACAGCCCCAGCATTTT
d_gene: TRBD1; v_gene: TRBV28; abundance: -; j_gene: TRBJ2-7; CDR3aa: CASSPGQGGYEQYF; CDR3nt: TGTGCCAGCAGCCCAGGACAGGGGGGGTACGAGCAGTACTTC
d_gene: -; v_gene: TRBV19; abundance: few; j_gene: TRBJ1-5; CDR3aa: CASSTSSFQPQHF; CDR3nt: TGTGCCAGTAGTACCTCCTCCTTTCAGCCCCAGCATTTT
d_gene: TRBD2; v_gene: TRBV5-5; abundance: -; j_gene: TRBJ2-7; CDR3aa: CASSLGGSLLYEQYF; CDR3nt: TGTGCCAGCAGCTTGGGCGGGAGCCTGTTGTACGAGCAGTACTTC
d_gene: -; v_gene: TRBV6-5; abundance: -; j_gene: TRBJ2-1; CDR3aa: CASSYQGDNEQFF; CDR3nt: TGTGCCAGCAGTTACCAGGGAGACAATGAGCAGTTCTTC
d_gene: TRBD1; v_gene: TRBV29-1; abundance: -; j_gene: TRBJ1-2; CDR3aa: CSVEDRDRAHGYTF; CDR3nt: TGCAGCGTTGAAGATCGTGACAGGGCCCATGGCTACACCTTC